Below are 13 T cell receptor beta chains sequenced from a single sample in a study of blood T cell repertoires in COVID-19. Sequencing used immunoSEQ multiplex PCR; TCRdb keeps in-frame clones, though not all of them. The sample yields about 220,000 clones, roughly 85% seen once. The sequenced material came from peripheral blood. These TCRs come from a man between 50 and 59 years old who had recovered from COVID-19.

The CDR3 sequence is CASSLAEGNEQFF. The CDR3 DNA is TGTGCCAGCAGTCTAGCGGAGGGGAATGAGCAGTTCTTC. V usage is TRBV6-5 and J usage is TRBJ2-1; 7 nucleotides agree with TRBD2. V lost 5 bases, J lost 7 bases, and 5 bases stayed unmatched. CDR1 and CDR2 from the germline V gene are MNHEY and SVGAGI. CDR3 length equals 13 residues.

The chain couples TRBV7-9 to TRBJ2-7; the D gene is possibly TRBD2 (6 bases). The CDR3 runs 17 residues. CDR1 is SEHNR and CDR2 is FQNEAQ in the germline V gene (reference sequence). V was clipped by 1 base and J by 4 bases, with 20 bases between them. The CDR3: CASSLGWGERGKYEQYF. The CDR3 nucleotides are TGTGCCAGCAGCTTAGGATGGGGGGAGAGGGGAAAATACGAGCAGTACTTC.

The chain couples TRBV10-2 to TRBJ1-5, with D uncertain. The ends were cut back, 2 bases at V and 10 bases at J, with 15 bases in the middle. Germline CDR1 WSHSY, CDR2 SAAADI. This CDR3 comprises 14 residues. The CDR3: CASSEGRSWEPQHF. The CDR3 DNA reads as TGCGCCAGCAGTGAGGGGAGGAGTTGGGAACCCCAGCATTTT.

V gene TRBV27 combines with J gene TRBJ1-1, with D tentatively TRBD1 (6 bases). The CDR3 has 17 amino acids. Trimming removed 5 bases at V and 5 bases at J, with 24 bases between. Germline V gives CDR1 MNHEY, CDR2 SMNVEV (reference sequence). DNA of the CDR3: TGTGCCAGCAGTCCCCAAAAGGGGGGGGGTTTATGGACTGAAGCTTTCTTT. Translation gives CASSPQKGGGLWTEAFF.

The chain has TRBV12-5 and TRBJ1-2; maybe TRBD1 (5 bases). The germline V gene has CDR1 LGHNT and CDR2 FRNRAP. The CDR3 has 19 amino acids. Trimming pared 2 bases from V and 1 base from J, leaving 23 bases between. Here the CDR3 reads CASGLPKTKQGWVNYGYTF. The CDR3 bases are TGTGCTAGTGGTTTGCCCAAGACAAAGCAGGGTTGGGTTAACTATGGCTACACCTTC.

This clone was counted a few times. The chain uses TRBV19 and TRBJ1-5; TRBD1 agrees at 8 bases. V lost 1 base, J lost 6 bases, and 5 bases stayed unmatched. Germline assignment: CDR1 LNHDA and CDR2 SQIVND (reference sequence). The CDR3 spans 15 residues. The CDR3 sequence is CASSIGTGYGQPQHF. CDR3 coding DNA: TGTGCCAGTAGTATAGGGACAGGGTACGGTCAGCCCCAGCATTTT.

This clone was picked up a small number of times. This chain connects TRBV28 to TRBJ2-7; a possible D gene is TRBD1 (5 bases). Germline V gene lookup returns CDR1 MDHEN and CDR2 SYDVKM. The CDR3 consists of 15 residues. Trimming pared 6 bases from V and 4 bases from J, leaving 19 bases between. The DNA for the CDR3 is TGTGCCAGCAGGTCTTCCTCAGGGCATTTTTACGAGCAGTACTTC. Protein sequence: CASRSSSGHFYEQYF.

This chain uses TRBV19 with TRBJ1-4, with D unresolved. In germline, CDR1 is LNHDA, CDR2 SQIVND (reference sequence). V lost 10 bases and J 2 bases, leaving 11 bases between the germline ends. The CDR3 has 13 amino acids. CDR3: CATTPRTNEKLFF. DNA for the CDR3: TGTGCCACAACCCCCCGGACTAATGAAAAACTGTTTTTT.

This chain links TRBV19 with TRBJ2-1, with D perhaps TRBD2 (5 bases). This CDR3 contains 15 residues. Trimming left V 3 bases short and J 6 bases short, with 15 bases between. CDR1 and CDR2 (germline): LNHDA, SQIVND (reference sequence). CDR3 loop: CASSIPSGPPNEQFF. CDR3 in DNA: TGTGCCAGTAGTATCCCCAGCGGACCCCCCAATGAGCAGTTCTTC.

CDR3: CASKDNLAKNIQYF. The CDR3 nucleotides read TGCGCCAGCAAGGACAACTTAGCCAAAAACATTCAGTACTTC. V and J are TRBV5-1 and TRBJ2-4; maybe TRBD1 (5 bases). Deletions cut 6 bases from V and 0 bases from J, with 10 bases between. The CDR3 consists of 14 residues. CDR1 is SGHRS and CDR2 is YFSETQ in the germline V gene.

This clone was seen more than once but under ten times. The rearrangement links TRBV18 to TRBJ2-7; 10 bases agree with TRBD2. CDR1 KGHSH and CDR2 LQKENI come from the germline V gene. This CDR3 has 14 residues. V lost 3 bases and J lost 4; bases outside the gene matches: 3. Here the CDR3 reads CASSPGLAQYEQYF. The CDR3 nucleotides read TGTGCCAGCTCACCGGGACTAGCGCAGTACGAGCAGTACTTC.

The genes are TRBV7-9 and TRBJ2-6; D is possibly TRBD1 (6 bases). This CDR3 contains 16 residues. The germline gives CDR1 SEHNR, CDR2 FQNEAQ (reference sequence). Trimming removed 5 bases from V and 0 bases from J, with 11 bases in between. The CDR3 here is CASSPDRNSGANVLTF. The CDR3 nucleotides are TGTGCCAGCAGCCCCGACAGGAACTCTGGGGCCAACGTCCTGACTTTC. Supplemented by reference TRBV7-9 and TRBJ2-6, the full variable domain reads DTGVSQNPRHKITKRGQNVTFRCDPISEHNRLYWYRQTLGQGPEFLTYFQNEAQLEKSRLLSDRFSAERPKGSFSTLEIQRTEQGDSAMYLCASSPDRNSGANVLTFGAGSRLTVL.

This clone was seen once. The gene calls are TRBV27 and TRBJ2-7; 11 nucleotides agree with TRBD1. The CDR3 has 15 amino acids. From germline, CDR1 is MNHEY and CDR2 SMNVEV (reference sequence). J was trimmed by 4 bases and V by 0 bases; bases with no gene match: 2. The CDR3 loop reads CASSLSGQGAYEQYF. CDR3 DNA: TGTGCCAGCAGTTTATCCGGACAGGGGGCTTACGAGCAGTACTTC.